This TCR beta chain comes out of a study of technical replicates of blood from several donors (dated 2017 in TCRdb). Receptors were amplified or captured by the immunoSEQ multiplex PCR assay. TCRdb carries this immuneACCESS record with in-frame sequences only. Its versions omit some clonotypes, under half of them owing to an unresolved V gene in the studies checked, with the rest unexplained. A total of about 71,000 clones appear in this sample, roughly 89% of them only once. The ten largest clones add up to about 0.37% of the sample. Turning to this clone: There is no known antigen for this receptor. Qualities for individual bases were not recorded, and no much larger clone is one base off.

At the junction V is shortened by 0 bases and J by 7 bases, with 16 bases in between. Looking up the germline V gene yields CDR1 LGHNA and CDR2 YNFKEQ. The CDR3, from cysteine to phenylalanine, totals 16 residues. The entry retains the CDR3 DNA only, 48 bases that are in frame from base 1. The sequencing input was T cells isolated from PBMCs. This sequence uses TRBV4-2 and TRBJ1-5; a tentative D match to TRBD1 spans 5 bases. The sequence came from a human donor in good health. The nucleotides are TGTGCCAGCAGCCAAGAAGAGCACAGGTCATTACAGCCCCAGCATTTT. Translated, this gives CASSQEEHRSLQPQHF.